This TCR beta chain was found in a study of Graves' ophthalmopathy and Graves' hyperthyroidism. Amplified TCR beta CDR3 regions were obtained using RNA transcripts as template. An opening RT-PCR round employed HTBI primers and preceded a second-round multiplex PCR. TCRdb passed the multiplex PCR reads through MiXCR, listing each CDR3 protein once. This sample has 600,000 to 650,000 distinct CDR3 sequences, with approximately 21% found just once. Germline CDR1 reads MNHNS; CDR2 reads SASEGT. Trimming took 5 bases from V and 5 from J, leaving 21 bases between them. The CDR3 consists of 16 residues. Patients were left out if they had other autoimmune diseases, uncontrolled infections, pregnancy or lactation.

Specimen: peripheral blood. The chain recombines TRBV6-1 with TRBJ2-5; D is undetermined. The receptor was isolated from a woman under 30 with stable Graves' hyperthyroidism. Some clones in this sample may be carry-over from other donors' samples. CDR3 coding DNA: TGTGCCAGCAGTCAAACGGGCCCAACCGACTCGGAGACCCAGTACTTC. Protein product: CASSQTGPTDSETQYF.